The 26 T cell receptor beta chains listed next were all sequenced from one sample in a study of T cell responses to AZD1222 COVID-19 vaccine. The data were produced by immunoSEQ multiplex PCR, yet TCRdb's version contains in-frame clones alone and is incomplete. The sample holds 190,000 or so clones, around nine tenths seen once. The sample consisted of peripheral blood, taken 28 days after the second AZD1222 dose. The receptor set was obtained from an adult who received the AZD1222 COVID-19 vaccine.

V is TRBV7-2 and J is TRBJ2-7; a possible D gene is TRBD2 (5 bases). Trimming removed 5 bases from V and 2 bases from J, with 13 bases in between. The CDR3 length is 14 residues. Germline CDR1 and CDR2: SGHTA and FQGNSA. DNA for the CDR3: TGTGCCAGCAGCGATGTCGTGGGAGCCTACGAGCAGTACTTC. It is translated as CASSDVVGAYEQYF.

V and J are TRBV4-3 and TRBJ2-7; D might be TRBD1 (6 bases). V was cut by 0 bases and J by 2 bases, with 11 bases left in between. The CDR3 runs 15 residues. Germline V gene data show CDR1 as LGHNA and CDR2 as YSLEER. The chain's CDR3 is CASSQETGDTYEQYF. Written as DNA, the CDR3 is TGCGCCAGCAGCCAAGAGACCGGGGACACCTACGAGCAGTACTTC.

The chain has TRBV7-4 and TRBJ2-7; no firm D call. Germline V CDR1 and CDR2: SGHVT, SQSDAQ. This CDR3 contains 15 residues. V lost 0 bases, J lost 0 bases, and 9 bases lay in between. CDR3 nucleotides: TGTGCCAGCAGCTTAGCCTGGCAGAGCTCCTACGAGCAGTACTTC. It is translated as CASSLAWQSSYEQYF.

The genes are TRBV6-5 and TRBJ2-7, with no clear D. Germline CDR1 and CDR2: MNHEY and SVGAGI. This CDR3 spans 14 amino acids. The V end lost 2 bases, the J end lost 5 bases, and 13 bases lay between the germline ends. CDR3 sequence: CASSYDRTRNEQYF. The CDR3 bases are TGTGCCAGCAGTTACGATAGAACCCGGAACGAGCAGTACTTC.

This chain connects TRBV21-1 to TRBJ1-1. TRBV21-1 is marked as a pseudogene. This CDR3 region has 12 residues. The CDR3 here is CASSPELGWAFF. For the CDR3, the DNA is TGTGCCAGCAGCCCAGAGCTCGGGTGGGCTTTCTTT.

The V call is TRBV28, the J call TRBJ1-4, with unresolved D. Germline V lookup: CDR1 MDHEN, CDR2 SYDVKM. The CDR3 loop spans 14 amino acids. Trimming shortened V by 5 bases and J by 4 bases, and 11 bases separated the two germline ends. For the CDR3, the DNA is TGTGCCAGCAGTGCAGCGAGCTTTAATGAAAAACTGTTTTTT. This codes for CASSAASFNEKLFF.

The J gene is TRBJ2-3, the V gene TRBV9, with TRBD1 matching over 9 bases. Germline V gene data show CDR1 as SGDLS and CDR2 as YYNGEE. V dropped 4 bases and J dropped 1; count of bases not matched to a gene: 7. The CDR3 has 16 amino acids. The CDR3 sequence is CASSSIRDRGTDTQYF. CDR3 in DNA: TGTGCCAGCAGCTCCATCCGGGACAGGGGCACAGATACGCAGTATTTT.

The chain employs TRBV19 and TRBJ1-2; D remains unclear. There are 17 residues in the CDR3. The germline CDR1 and CDR2 sequences are LNHDA and SQIVND (reference sequence). The V and J ends lost 4 bases and 4 bases respectively, with 22 bases between them. The CDR3 here is CASSTYITPWRIYGYTF. The CDR3 bases are TGTGCCAGTAGTACTTATATTACTCCATGGCGGATCTATGGCTACACCTTC.

This rearrangement joins TRBV5-1 to TRBJ2-1, with 8 bases fitting TRBD2. V lost 0 bases to trimming and J lost 7 bases; unmatched junction nucleotides: 6. The CDR3 contains 15 residues. Germline CDR1 SGHRS, CDR2 YFSETQ. The CDR3 loop is CASSLGSGSGNEQFF. CDR3 nucleotide sequence: TGCGCCAGCAGCTTGGGAAGCGGGAGTGGAAATGAGCAGTTCTTC. Filled out from reference TRBV5-1 and TRBJ2-1, the complete variable domain reads KAGVTQTPRYLIKTRGQQVTLSCSPISGHRSVSWYQQTPGQGLQFLFEYFSETQRNKGNFPGRFSGRQFSNSRSEMNVSTLELGDSALYLCASSLGSGSGNEQFFGPGTRLTVL.

This clone was seen once. This sample also contains other DNA sequences that code for the same CDR3. The chain recombines TRBV7-9 with TRBJ2-5; no clear D. The V gene lost 5 bases and the J gene lost 4 bases, with 8 bases spanning the gap. There are 12 residues in the CDR3. Germline V gives CDR1 SEHNR, CDR2 FQNEAQ (reference sequence). CDR3 DNA: TGTGCCAGCAGCCCCTCCCCAGAGACCCAGTACTTC. Translation: CASSPSPETQYF.

This sequence joins TRBV5-6 and TRBJ2-7; 9 bases agree with TRBD1. The CDR3 sequence is 14 residues long. Trimming cost V 4 bases and J 7 bases; bases outside gene matches: 9. Germline V CDR1 and CDR2: SGHDT, YYEEEE. The CDR3 is CASSPTPGTGEQYF. The DNA of the CDR3 is TGTGCCAGCAGCCCCACCCCCGGGACAGGGGAGCAGTACTTC.

This clone was observed a single time. The gene calls are TRBV28 and TRBJ2-7, with D perhaps matching TRBD1 (6 bases). This CDR3 is built from 14 residues. From germline, CDR1 is MDHEN and CDR2 SYDVKM. V gave up 2 bases and J gave up 5 bases, with 13 bases separating them. CDR3 sequence: CASSLQGTNDEQYF. DNA for the CDR3: TGTGCCAGCAGTTTACAGGGGACGAACGACGAGCAGTACTTC.

The chain uses TRBV28 and TRBJ2-7; TRBD2 matches 13 bases. Unmatched junction bases numbered 12, after V lost 7 bases and J lost 9 bases. CDR1 and CDR2 (germline): MDHEN, SYDVKM. This CDR3 is built from 15 residues. Here the CDR3 reads CASTPGTSGALGQYF. CDR3 sequence (DNA): TGTGCCAGCACCCCGGGGACTAGCGGGGCCTTGGGGCAGTACTTC. The full variable domain, rest sourced from reference TRBV28 and TRBJ2-7, is DVKVTQSSRYLVKRTGEKVFLECVQDMDHENMFWYRQDPGLGLRLIYFSYDVKMKEKGDIPEGYSVSREKKERFSLILESASTNQTSMYLCASTPGTSGALGQYFGPGTRLTVT.

The rearrangement joins TRBV10-3 to TRBJ1-1, with D possibly matching TRBD1 (5 bases). The CDR3 is 14 residues long. The germline V and J ends were trimmed by 3 bases and 3 bases, with 11 bases remaining between them. Germline loops: CDR1 ENHRY, CDR2 SYGVKD. CDR3: CAISDGGTYTEAFF. The DNA for the CDR3 is TGTGCCATCAGTGATGGGGGAACCTACACTGAAGCTTTCTTT.

The chain recombines TRBV19 with TRBJ2-1, with D maybe TRBD2 (5 bases). The CDR3 has 15 amino acids. Trimming removed 5 bases at V and 6 bases at J, with 17 bases between. Germline-derived CDR1 and CDR2 are LNHDA and SQIVND (reference sequence). The DNA of the CDR3 is TGTGCCAGTAGTGATGCGTGGACTTCTTTCAATGAGCAGTTCTTC. It specifies CASSDAWTSFNEQFF.

The CDR3 DNA sequence: TGTGCCAGTAGTGTGAGACTAGCGGGAGGGGCTCACAATGAGCAGTTCTTC. The encoded protein is CASSVRLAGGAHNEQFF. V gene TRBV19 combines with J gene TRBJ2-1; TRBD2 matches 14 bases. This CDR3 contains 17 residues. V shed 5 bases and J 5 bases; nucleotides not matched to a gene: 8. CDR1 is LNHDA and CDR2 is SQIVND in the germline V gene (reference sequence). Full variable domain (outside the CDR3, taken from reference TRBV19 and TRBJ2-1): DGGITQSPKYLFRKEGQNVTLSCEQNLNHDAMYWYRQDPGQGLRLIYYSQIVNDFQKGDIAEGYSVSREKKESFPLTVTSAQKNPTAFYLCASSVRLAGGAHNEQFFGPGTRLTVL.

This chain joins TRBV15 and TRBJ1-3; D is ambiguous. V dropped 0 bases and J dropped 9 bases, with 18 bases sitting between them. The V gene's germline CDR1 is LNHNV and CDR2 YYDKDF (reference sequence). The CDR3 is 16 amino acids. The CDR3 bases are TGTGCCACCAGCAGAGACCGAGGGATCGGCGGGAGCACCATATATTTT. It specifies CATSRDRGIGGSTIYF. Full variable domain (missing parts from reference TRBV15 and TRBJ1-3): DAMVIQNPRYQVTQFGKPVTLSCSQTLNHNVMYWYQQKSSQAPKLLFHYYDKDFNNEADTPDNFQSRRPNTSFCFLDIRSPGLGDTAMYLCATSRDRGIGGSTIYFGEGSWLTVV.

The rearrangement uses TRBV28 and TRBJ2-7; tentatively, D is TRBD1 (5 bases). The CDR3 covers 13 residues. V lost 2 bases to trimming and J lost 6 bases, with 11 bases between them. Germline V gene lookup returns CDR1 MDHEN and CDR2 SYDVKM. The CDR3 sequence is CASSLAGFGEQYF. The CDR3 DNA follows: TGTGCCAGCAGTTTAGCAGGGTTTGGCGAGCAGTACTTC.

J is TRBJ2-5 and V is TRBV19; the D gene is possibly TRBD2 (5 bases). The germline CDR1 and CDR2 sequences are LNHDA and SQIVND (reference sequence). CDR3 size: 12 residues. V was cut by 6 bases and J by 5 bases, with 10 bases left in between. The DNA of the CDR3 is TGTGCCAGTAGCCCCCGAGGGGAGACCCAGTACTTC. Amino acid sequence: CASSPRGETQYF.

This clone was detected once. The V and J genes are TRBV24-1 and TRBJ2-7; 15 nucleotides line up with TRBD2. The CDR3 is 18 amino acids. V lost 3 bases to trimming and J lost 0 bases; unmatched junction nucleotides: 5. Germline CDR1 and CDR2: KGHDR and SFDVKD. The DNA for the CDR3 is TGTGCCACCAGTGATGGGACTAGCGGGAGGTCTCTCTCCTACGAGCAGTACTTC. Translated: CATSDGTSGRSLSYEQYF.

The genes are TRBV7-2 and TRBJ2-2, with 7 bases aligning to TRBD1. With 1 base clipped from V and 7 bases from J, the junction kept 6 bases outside the gene matches. From germline, CDR1 is SGHTA and CDR2 FQGNSA. This CDR3 has 15 residues. The CDR3 region is CASSLVKGAGGELFF. The CDR3 DNA reads TGTGCCAGCAGCTTAGTAAAGGGGGCTGGCGGGGAGCTGTTTTTT.

The V call is TRBV20-1, the J call TRBJ2-3; D unresolved. Trimming cost V 4 bases and J 5 bases, with 7 bases left between them. The CDR3 consists of 11 residues. Germline lookup yields CDR1 DFQATT and CDR2 SNEGSKA (reference sequence). DNA for the CDR3: TGCAGTGCTAATTGGGGAGATACGCAGTATTTT. Translation: CSANWGDTQYF.

This clone was seen a few times. The CDR3 region is CASSYGLTYEQYF. DNA of the CDR3: TGTGCCAGCAGCTACGGACTTACCTACGAGCAGTACTTC. The J gene is TRBJ2-7, the V gene TRBV7-2; tentatively, D is TRBD2 (5 bases). The V end was cut by 4 bases, the J end by 2 bases, with 9 bases between. CDR1 and CDR2 (germline): SGHTA, FQGNSA. The CDR3 has 13 residues.

This clone was detected a few times. The chain is built from TRBV9 and TRBJ2-7, with 9 bases matching TRBD1. The ends lost 5 bases at V and 4 bases at J; junction bases unmatched: 7. The V gene's germline CDR1 is SGDLS and CDR2 YYNGEE. The CDR3 spans 14 residues. CDR3 region: CASRPPGQGYEQYF. The DNA of the CDR3 is TGTGCCAGCAGGCCACCGGGACAGGGTTACGAGCAGTACTTC.

This chain joins TRBV7-9 and TRBJ2-1; D not certain. CDR1 and CDR2 (germline): SEHNR, FQNEAQ (reference sequence). Trimming took off 5 bases at V and 5 bases at J, with 19 bases between the two ends. CDR3 length equals 16 residues. Here the CDR3 reads CASSPQLAGNNNEQFF. The CDR3 region has the DNA TGTGCCAGCAGCCCTCAGCTTGCCGGCAATAACAATGAGCAGTTCTTC. The full variable domain, with the rest looked up from reference TRBV7-9 and TRBJ2-1, is DTGVSQNPRHKITKRGQNVTFRCDPISEHNRLYWYRQTLGQGPEFLTYFQNEAQLEKSRLLSDRFSAERPKGSFSTLEIQRTEQGDSAMYLCASSPQLAGNNNEQFFGPGTRLTVL.

This clone was seen just once. The chain has TRBV28 and TRBJ2-7; 8 nucleotides line up with TRBD1. The V segment lost 5 bases and the J segment 3 bases; nucleotides outside the gene matches: 9. This CDR3 has 15 residues. Germline loops: CDR1 MDHEN, CDR2 SYDVKM. In DNA form, the CDR3 reads TGTGCCAGCAGTCCCCGACAGGGGCCCCACTACGAGCAGTACTTC. Protein sequence: CASSPRQGPHYEQYF.